This TCR beta chain is drawn from a study of vaccination effects on CD4 cells after COVID-19. Regarding the study as a whole: Infection-derived and vaccine-derived clones contracted markedly late after vaccination. The study had few convalescent patients and no early post-infection timepoints.

Unmatched junction bases numbered 4, after V lost 3 bases and J lost 4 bases. The germline V gene has CDR1 MNHNS and CDR2 SASEGT. This CDR3 is 14 amino acids long. Pools of viral peptides were used by the ViraFEST assay to expand antigen-specific CD4+ T cells ahead of sequencing. Culturing for around 10 days preceded CD4+ T cell isolation. After 1.8 million or so PBMC were placed in each well, they were cultured with roughly 10 IU/ml IL-2 and approximately 9.7 ug/ml peptides. IL-2 medium supplanted half the medium on days 3 and 7. The protocol was immunoSEQ multiplex PCR, while the TCRdb copy is restricted to in-frame clones and leaves out a portion. The repertoire holds tens of thousands of clones, with roughly 72% as singletons. This clone has a handful of counts. The antigen remains undetermined.

The chain couples TRBV6-1 to TRBJ1-1; 8 bases fit TRBD1. This TCR derives from a human donor who received a COVID-19 vaccine. The source material was CD4+ T cells from PBMCs cultured with HCoV-229E spike peptides, sampled before COVID-19 vaccination. CDR3 nucleotides: TGTGCCAGCAGTGACGACAGGGGAAGCACTGAAGCTTTCTTT. Its translation is CASSDDRGSTEAFF.